This T cell receptor beta chain was recovered during a study of vaccination and CD4 T cells after COVID-19. Study results and caveats: Median SARS-CoV-2-reactive clonotypes rose from roughly 22 to 38, not significantly.

The CDR3 totals 13 residues. CDR1 is KGHDR, CDR2 SFDVKD, per germline. V was cut by 4 bases and J by 1 base, with 5 bases left in between. This clonotype is classed as large (0.1 to 1%). The antigen is unknown. Treatment described: roughly 10-day PBMC culture with coronavirus spike peptide pools or control peptides (ViraFEST assay). Days 3 and 7 saw half the medium swapped for fresh IL-2 medium. The assay that was used to sequence DNA from cultured CD4+ T cells was the Oncomine TCR Beta short-read assay. One entry per CDR3 protein results from TCRdb running MiXCR on the PCR reads. In the table there are about 20,000 distinct CDR3 sequences, 52% of which are singletons.

The sequenced sample was CD4+ T cells from blood, cultured in vitro. This rearrangement joins TRBV24-1 to TRBJ2-3; D is unresolved. This TCR was recovered from a human donor who had recovered from COVID-19. Here the CDR3 reads CATSEGGTDTQYF. DNA of the CDR3: TGTGCCACCAGTGAAGGAGGCACAGATACGCAGTATTTT.